This passage covers 12 T cell receptor beta chains from one sample sequenced in a study of blood T cell repertoires in COVID-19 (dated by TCRdb to between 2020 and 2021). Library prep was done by the immunoSEQ multiplex PCR assay. TCRdb stores this immuneACCESS table with in-frame sequences only. Part of the clones is absent; in the studies checked, under half of the shortfall reflects unresolved V genes, and no reason is known for the rest. The sample has 190,000 or so clones on record, around 85% of them singletons. The ten largest clones add up to approximately 9.4% of the sample. The material sequenced was peripheral blood. The origin of the receptors is a woman aged 80 or over with acute or convalescent COVID-19.

The chain carries TRBV28 and TRBJ2-2; the D is unclear. In germline, CDR1 is MDHEN, CDR2 SYDVKM. The CDR3 loop spans 14 amino acids. The V end lost 8 bases, the J end lost 4 bases, and 14 bases lay between the germline ends. The CDR3 bases are TGTGCCAGCGCTCTTAGCCCGGGCACCGGGGAGCTGTTTTTT. This translates into CASALSPGTGELFF.

The chain links TRBV5-1 to TRBJ2-1; 7 bases line up with TRBD2. In germline, CDR1 is SGHRS, CDR2 YFSETQ. The CDR3 contains 17 residues. V shed 0 bases and J 0 bases; nucleotides not matched to a gene: 6. The CDR3 loop reads CASSLAGGSSSYNEQFF. The DNA for the CDR3 is TGCGCCAGCAGCTTGGCCGGGGGGTCGAGCTCCTACAATGAGCAGTTCTTC.

V and J are TRBV18 and TRBJ1-2; 7 bases agree with TRBD1. Germline V gives CDR1 KGHSH, CDR2 LQKENI. V shed 3 bases, J shed 3 bases, and the junction held 7 bases outside the gene matches. This CDR3 comprises 15 residues. Here the CDR3 reads CASSPQTGQHYGYTF. In DNA, the CDR3 is TGTGCCAGCTCACCGCAAACGGGACAGCACTATGGCTACACCTTC.

This chain links TRBV7-2 with TRBJ2-1; 16 positions match TRBD2. V was pared by 2 bases and J by 5 bases, with 6 bases of the junction left unmatched. The CDR3 consists of 18 residues. CDR1 is SGHTA and CDR2 is FQGNSA in the germline V gene. The CDR3 DNA is TGTGCCAGCAGCTTAACGGGGACTAGCGGGAGGGCCCACAATGAGCAGTTCTTC. This gives the protein CASSLTGTSGRAHNEQFF.

The chain couples TRBV5-1 to TRBJ2-5; 8 positions match TRBD2. This CDR3 has 15 amino acids. The germline gives CDR1 SGHRS, CDR2 YFSETQ. The V and J ends lost 6 bases and 2 bases, in that order; junction bases with no gene match: 9. CDR3 nucleotide sequence: TGCGCCAGCACCTGGGGCGGGGGGAAACAAGAGACCCAGTACTTC. Encoded protein: CASTWGGGKQETQYF.

The gene calls are TRBV6-5 and TRBJ2-5; weak D call: TRBD2 (6 bases). The germline V gene has CDR1 MNHEY and CDR2 SVGAGI. The germline V and J ends were trimmed by 9 bases and 5 bases, with 16 bases remaining between them. The CDR3 loop spans 13 amino acids. The chain's CDR3 is CASGGLRRETQYF. Here the CDR3 DNA reads TGTGCCAGTGGGGGGTTACGGAGGGAGACCCAGTACTTC.

V and J are TRBV7-2 and TRBJ2-7; possible D gene TRBD2, 6 bases. Germline V CDR1 and CDR2: SGHTA, FQGNSA. V was cut by 3 bases and J by 0 bases, with 12 bases left in between. The CDR3 loop spans 15 amino acids. The CDR3 coding sequence is TGTGCCAGCAGCTTGGAGGAGGGGAGCTCCTACGAGCAGTACTTC. Amino acid sequence: CASSLEEGSSYEQYF. Filled out from reference TRBV7-2 and TRBJ2-7, the complete variable domain reads GAGVSQSPSNKVTEKGKDVELRCDPISGHTALYWYRQSLGQGLEFLIYFQGNSAPDKSGLPSDRFSAERTGGSVSTLTIQRTQQEDSAVYLCASSLEEGSSYEQYFGPGTRLTVT.

This chain connects TRBV6-6 to TRBJ1-6, with 11 positions matching TRBD1. Trimming removed 5 bases from V and 10 bases from J; junction bases left unmatched: 4. CDR1 MNHNY and CDR2 SVGAGI come from the germline V gene (reference sequence). This CDR3 comprises 14 residues. CDR3 region: CASSPGQGGSPLHF. CDR3 in DNA: TGTGCCAGCAGTCCGGGACAGGGGGGATCACCCCTCCACTTT.

The V gene is TRBV7-2, the J gene TRBJ2-7, with 7 nucleotides matching TRBD2. Trimming cost V 5 bases and J 3 bases; bases outside gene matches: 10. This CDR3 spans 15 amino acids. Per the germline V gene, CDR1 is SGHTA and CDR2 is FQGNSA. CDR3: CASSRGGSRDYEQYF. As DNA, the CDR3 is TGTGCCAGCAGCAGAGGCGGGAGTAGAGACTACGAGCAGTACTTC.

This clone appeared a single time. The rearrangement uses TRBV27 and TRBJ2-7; TRBD2 matches 7 bases. Losses at the gene ends were 6 bases for V and 3 bases for J; bases not matched to a gene: 11. Germline-derived CDR1 and CDR2 are MNHEY and SMNVEV (reference sequence). The CDR3 covers 15 residues. DNA of the CDR3: TGTGCCAGCAGCCCCAGTGGGGGGGAATACTACGAGCAGTACTTC. Translation gives CASSPSGGEYYEQYF.

In regard to this clone: Other DNA variants within this sample encode the same CDR3. This chain joins TRBV7-2 and TRBJ1-3, with 11 positions matching TRBD1. The CDR3 is made up of 15 amino acids. Germline V lookup: CDR1 SGHTA, CDR2 FQGNSA. Germline trimming cut 4 bases from V and 2 bases from J; bases unmatched to any gene: 1. CDR3 coding DNA: TGTGCCAGCAGCTCGGACAGGGGGCCTGGAAACACCATATATTTT. It yields the protein CASSSDRGPGNTIYF. Looking up the rest from reference TRBV7-2 and TRBJ1-3 gives the full variable domain: GAGVSQSPSNKVTEKGKDVELRCDPISGHTALYWYRQSLGQGLEFLIYFQGNSAPDKSGLPSDRFSAERTGGSVSTLTIQRTQQEDSAVYLCASSSDRGPGNTIYFGEGSWLTVV.

The chain has TRBV10-3 and TRBJ1-1, with 7 nucleotides matching TRBD1. Germline V CDR1 and CDR2: ENHRY, SYGVKD. CDR3 length equals 17 residues. V lost 3 bases to trimming and J lost 0 bases; unmatched junction nucleotides: 10. CDR3 DNA: TGTGCCATCAGTGAAGGCGGGACAGTCGCCATGAACACTGAAGCTTTCTTT. Its translation: CAISEGGTVAMNTEAFF.